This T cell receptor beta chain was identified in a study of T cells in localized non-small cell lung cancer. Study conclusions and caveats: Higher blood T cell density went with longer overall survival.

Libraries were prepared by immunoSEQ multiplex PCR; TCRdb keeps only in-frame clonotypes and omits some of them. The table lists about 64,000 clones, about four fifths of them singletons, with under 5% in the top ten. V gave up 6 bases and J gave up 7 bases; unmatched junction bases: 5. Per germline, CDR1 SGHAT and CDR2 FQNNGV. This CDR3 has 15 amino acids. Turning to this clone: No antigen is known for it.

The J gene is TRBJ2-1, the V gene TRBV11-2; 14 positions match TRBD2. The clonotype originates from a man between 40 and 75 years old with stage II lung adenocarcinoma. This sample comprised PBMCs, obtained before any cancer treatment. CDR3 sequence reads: CASRMTSGRGNEQFF. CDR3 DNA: TGTGCCAGCAGAATGACTAGCGGGAGGGGAAATGAGCAGTTCTTC.